These 12 T cell receptor beta chains originate from one sample sequenced in a study of T cells in Graves' hyperthyroidism and ophthalmopathy. TCR beta CDR3 regions were amplified from RNA. Primed by the HTBI set, a first-round RT-PCR was run on the TCR CDR3. TCRdb processed the multiplex PCR reads anew with MiXCR; each CDR3 protein has one entry. The repertoire includes roughly 500,000 distinct CDR3 sequences, 14% of them detected once, and 4.5% to 6% sits in the top ten. Sequencing was done on a sample of blood. These receptors all stem from a woman between 25 and 40 years old with Graves' hyperthyroidism that later progressed to Graves' ophthalmopathy.

The chain links TRBV18 to TRBJ1-3, with a tentative D call TRBD1 (5 bases). The V gene lost 3 bases and the J gene lost 0 bases, with 15 bases spanning the gap. Germline V lookup: CDR1 KGHSH, CDR2 LQKENI. The length of the CDR3 is 17 residues. CDR3 DNA: TGTGCCAGCTCACCCATGGACACCTGGCCCTCTGGAAACACCATATATTTT. Protein sequence: CASSPMDTWPSGNTIYF.

The J gene is TRBJ1-2, the V gene TRBV7-9; 8 bases are a match to TRBD1. V lost 5 bases and J lost 1; bases outside the gene matches: 12. The CDR3 consists of 17 residues. The germline V gene encodes CDR1 SEHNR and CDR2 FQNEAQ (reference sequence). The CDR3: CASSLKGTGYYNYGYTF. The CDR3 nucleotides read TGTGCCAGCAGCCTGAAAGGGACAGGATACTATAACTATGGCTACACCTTC.

A note on this clonotype: A junction boundary mismatches the germline segment, possibly from a read error. This chain uses TRBV7-9 with TRBJ1-2, with 8 bases that match TRBD1. The CDR3 contains 12 residues. Germline V gene data show CDR1 as SEHNR and CDR2 as FQNEAQ (reference sequence). This CDR3 is CASSFDRGLNIF. The CDR3 coding sequence is TGTGCCAGCAGCTTTGACAGGGGCCTAAACATCTTC.

This clonotype was seen a handful of times. The rearrangement links TRBV28 to TRBJ2-2; 8 nucleotides align to TRBD1. Losses at the gene ends were 5 bases for V and 6 bases for J; bases not matched to a gene: 17. The V gene's germline CDR1 is MDHEN and CDR2 SYDVKM. There are 18 residues in the CDR3. DNA for the CDR3: TGTGCCAGCAGTAGAAAACCCCGGACAGGGAACATCGCCGGGGAGCTGTTTTTT. Residues: CASSRKPRTGNIAGELFF.

This clonotype was detected a few times. The CDR3 is CSASPGTGGSYEQYF. CDR3 nucleotides: TGCAGTGCTAGCCCCGGGACAGGGGGCAGCTACGAGCAGTACTTC. V gene TRBV20-1 combines with J gene TRBJ2-7; 12 positions match TRBD1. CDR1 is DFQATT, CDR2 SNEGSKA, per germline (reference sequence). The CDR3 is made up of 15 amino acids. V trimming: 3 bases; J trimming: 3 bases; junction bases outside the gene matches: 6.

This clonotype was recorded many times. The V and J genes are TRBV12-5 and TRBJ2-5; 9 bases are a match to TRBD1. Germline V gene data show CDR1 as LGHNT and CDR2 as FRNRAP. This CDR3 has 15 amino acids. J gave up 5 bases and V 6 bases, and 10 bases lay outside the gene matches. This CDR3 is CASGRPGTGTETQYF. CDR3 nucleotide sequence: TGTGCTAGTGGGCGTCCCGGGACAGGGACGGAGACCCAGTACTTC.

Only one count was recorded for this clonotype. The chain links TRBV6-9 to TRBJ1-5, with TRBD1 as a possible D gene (5 bases). Germline V gene lookup returns CDR1 MNHGY and CDR2 SVAAGI. This CDR3 spans 15 amino acids. V was clipped by 4 bases and J by 6 bases, with 16 bases between them. This chain's CDR3 is CASSSGLVGGQPQHF. The DNA of the CDR3 is TGTGCCAGCAGTTCCGGTTTGGTGGGGGGTCAGCCCCAGCATTTT.

This clonotype was observed at least ten times. V usage is TRBV6-1 and J usage is TRBJ2-3; the D gene is possibly TRBD2 (5 bases). The CDR3 extends over 16 amino acids. V lost 4 bases and J lost 0, with 14 bases in between. CDR1 is MNHNS and CDR2 is SASEGT in the germline V gene. DNA of the CDR3: TGTGCCAGCAGTGGAGATGGCGGGTCCAGCACAGATACGCAGTATTTT. Translating it yields CASSGDGGSSTDTQYF.

V is TRBV6-9 and J is TRBJ2-6; D might be TRBD1 (6 bases). The ends were cut back, 1 base at V and 0 bases at J, with 16 bases in the middle. CDR1 and CDR2 from the germline V gene are MNHGY and SVAAGI. This CDR3 is 19 amino acids long. CDR3 loop: CASSYYPGQPSSGANVLTF. For the CDR3, the DNA is TGTGCCAGCAGTTATTATCCGGGACAACCATCCTCTGGGGCCAACGTCCTGACTTTC.

Turning to this clonotype: A much larger clone sits a single nucleotide away, making a read error possible. This chain links TRBV2 with TRBJ1-2; D is uncertain. V lost 2 bases to trimming and J lost 6 bases, with 10 bases between them. This CDR3 comprises 13 residues. Germline CDR1 SNHLY, CDR2 FYNNEI. The CDR3 is CASSESGAHGYTF. CDR3 sequence (DNA): TGTGCCAGCAGTGAATCGGGCGCCCATGGCTACACCTTC.

The sample holds many counts of this clonotype. The chain employs TRBV6-1 and TRBJ2-1; 7 nucleotides line up with TRBD2. This CDR3 spans 16 amino acids. V dropped 0 bases and J dropped 0; count of bases not matched to a gene: 2. CDR1 is MNHNS, CDR2 SASEGT, per germline. CDR3 protein: CASSEASGNSYNEQFF. The CDR3, as DNA: TGTGCCAGCAGTGAAGCAAGCGGGAACTCCTACAATGAGCAGTTCTTC.

There are a few counts of this clonotype. The J gene is TRBJ2-7, the V gene TRBV20-1; 11 bases are shared with TRBD2. The CDR3 extends over 15 amino acids. With V trimmed by 3 bases and J by 3 bases, 7 bases remained unmatched. In germline, CDR1 is DFQATT, CDR2 SNEGSKA (reference sequence). CDR3 DNA sequence: TGCAGTGCTAGGGAGGGGACTAGCGGTGGCTACGAGCAGTACTTC. Translation gives CSAREGTSGGYEQYF.